The present T cell receptor beta chain was sequenced within a study of breast tumors, draining lymph nodes, adjacent tissues. Study-level points and caveats: Compared with lymph nodes, tumors were less diverse; compared with nontumor tissue, more. Data fit most tumor T cells coming from lymph node, expanding in tumor.

V was clipped by 3 bases and J by 7 bases; unmatched bases: 6. Germline V CDR1 and CDR2: LNHDA, SQIVND (reference sequence). This CDR3 spans 14 amino acids. One entry per CDR3 protein, called by TCRdb with MiXCR from the multiplex PCR reads. This sample has about 200,000 distinct CDR3 sequences; approximately 30% occur once, and the top ten carry approximately 4.3%. Axillary draining lymph nodes of breast cancer patients supplied the node samples. For this clonotype: Its antigen is still unknown.

This receptor was identified in a female donor with breast cancer. Some clones in this sample may be carry-over from other donors' samples. Sequencing input: axillary lymph node tissue. The rearrangement joins TRBV19 to TRBJ2-1; TRBD2 aligns across 7 bases. DNA for the CDR3: TGTGCCAGTAGTATCGCGGGAGTCCCAAATGAGCAGTTCTTC. Translating it yields CASSIAGVPNEQFF.